This T cell receptor beta chain was recovered during a study of blood T cell repertoires in COVID-19. Repertoires were generated with immunoSEQ multiplex PCR, while TCRdb's copy carries only in-frame clones and drops some. The sample carries about 380,000 clones, roughly four fifths recorded once. This CDR3 contains 15 residues. V shed 0 bases, J shed 0 bases, and the junction held 3 bases outside the gene matches. Germline V CDR1 and CDR2: SGHRS, YFSETQ. This sequence originates from a human donor with acute or convalescent COVID-19. The donor label of this sample is uncertain. This chain joins TRBV5-1 and TRBJ2-7, with 7 bases lining up with TRBD2. The specimen was peripheral blood. In DNA, the CDR3 is TGCGCCAGCAGCTTGGACGGGAGGACCTCCTACGAGCAGTACTTC. Residues: CASSLDGRTSYEQYF.